What follows are 12 T cell receptor beta chains derived from one specimen sequenced in a study of identical twins. Each CDR3 protein is one row after TCRdb ran MiXCR on the 5' RACE reads. The table includes a few hundred thousand distinct CDR3 sequences, less than 20% detected once. Sequences were obtained from naive T cells sorted from blood. Source of these receptors: a man aged 50 or older in good health.

In this sample, this clonotype turned up a few times. The rearrangement uses TRBV10-3 and TRBJ2-7; D is perhaps TRBD1 (6 bases). The CDR3 has 14 residues. Trimming pared 2 bases from V and 5 bases from J, leaving 13 bases between. The germline gives CDR1 ENHRY, CDR2 SYGVKD. CDR3 nucleotides: TGTGCCATCAGTGAGACCTCAGGGGTGGACGAGCAGTACTTC. Amino acid sequence: CAISETSGVDEQYF.

The chain has TRBV3-1 and TRBJ1-6; D is uncertain. The germline V gene encodes CDR1 LGHDT and CDR2 YNNKEL (reference sequence). Trimming left V 2 bases short and J 4 bases short, with 9 bases between. The CDR3 is 15 residues long. The CDR3 DNA is TGTGCCAGCAGCCAACCAACGGAATATAATTCACCCCTCCACTTT. Translation gives CASSQPTEYNSPLHF.

This clonotype showed up many times. V gene TRBV3-1 combines with J gene TRBJ1-5, with a possible D match to TRBD1 (5 bases). Germline V gene lookup returns CDR1 LGHDT and CDR2 YNNKEL (reference sequence). V was pared by 5 bases and J by 9 bases, with 17 bases between. The CDR3 totals 14 residues. The CDR3: CASSSRQFPWPQHF. For the CDR3, the DNA is TGTGCCAGCAGCTCTCGACAGTTCCCGTGGCCCCAGCATTTT.

This clonotype was seen a few times. The gene calls are TRBV7-9 and TRBJ2-1, with D possibly matching TRBD1 (5 bases). Deletions cut 8 bases from V and 10 bases from J, with 18 bases between. CDR1 and CDR2 from the germline V gene are SEHNR and FQNEAQ (reference sequence). The CDR3 extends over 13 amino acids. CDR3 loop: CASHLFGAREQFF. The DNA for the CDR3 is TGTGCCAGCCACTTATTTGGGGCACGGGAGCAGTTCTTC.

This clonotype was recorded many times. V and J are TRBV5-1 and TRBJ2-1; D may be TRBD1 (6 bases). Germline CDR1 and CDR2: SGHRS and YFSETQ. This CDR3 spans 15 amino acids. Trimming stripped 3 bases from V and 0 bases from J, with 10 bases between. The CDR3 DNA reads TGCGCCAGCAGCTCAGGACAGTCCTCCTACAATGAGCAGTTCTTC. Translation: CASSSGQSSYNEQFF. Full variable domain (outside the CDR3, taken from reference TRBV5-1 and TRBJ2-1): KAGVTQTPRYLIKTRGQQVTLSCSPISGHRSVSWYQQTPGQGLQFLFEYFSETQRNKGNFPGRFSGRQFSNSRSEMNVSTLELGDSALYLCASSSGQSSYNEQFFGPGTRLTVL.

The chain carries TRBV20-1 and TRBJ1-5; tentatively, D is TRBD1 (5 bases). CDR1 and CDR2 from the germline V gene are DFQATT and SNEGSKA (reference sequence). The CDR3 is 14 residues long. Trimming removed 5 bases from V and 4 bases from J, with 15 bases in between. The CDR3 here is CSALVGAGNQPQHF. CDR3 sequence (DNA): TGCAGTGCTCTGGTCGGGGCGGGTAATCAGCCCCAGCATTTT.

The CDR3 spells CASSYPGQGAAEQYF. As DNA, the CDR3 is TGTGCCAGCAGTTACCCCGGACAGGGGGCGGCCGAGCAGTACTTC. The chain uses TRBV6-5 and TRBJ2-7; the match to TRBD1 covers 11 bases. The V gene's germline CDR1 is MNHEY and CDR2 SVGAGI. The CDR3 runs 15 residues. The junction had 6 bases not matched to a gene; V was cut back by 2 bases and J by 6 bases.

This clonotype has just a few counts. This chain links TRBV7-2 with TRBJ2-2, with D possibly TRBD1 on 6 matching bases. Trimming shortened V by 4 bases and J by 6 bases, and 9 bases separated the two germline ends. Germline values: CDR1 SGHTA, CDR2 FQGNSA. The CDR3 is 13 residues long. The CDR3 bases are TGTGCCAGCAGCTCACAGGGCTCCGGGGAGCTGTTTTTT. Protein product: CASSSQGSGELFF. The variable domain in full, with the rest retrieved from reference TRBV7-2 and TRBJ2-2, is GAGVSQSPSNKVTEKGKDVELRCDPISGHTALYWYRQSLGQGLEFLIYFQGNSAPDKSGLPSDRFSAERTGGSVSTLTIQRTQQEDSAVYLCASSSQGSGELFFGEGSRLTVL.

The rearrangement links TRBV5-1 to TRBJ2-5; no clear D gene. CDR3 length: 15 amino acids. Germline V gene lookup returns CDR1 SGHRS and CDR2 YFSETQ. The V gene lost 0 bases and the J gene lost 0 bases, with 9 bases spanning the gap. CDR3 in amino acids: CASSLASGHQETQYF. In DNA form, the CDR3 reads TGCGCCAGCAGCTTGGCCTCGGGTCACCAAGAGACCCAGTACTTC.

The V and J genes are TRBV20-1 and TRBJ2-1; perhaps D is TRBD1 or TRBD2 (5 bases each). Trimming cost V 6 bases and J 1 base, with 25 bases left between them. The CDR3 is made up of 18 amino acids. Germline CDR1 DFQATT, CDR2 SNEGSKA (reference sequence). The CDR3 here is CSAPTGTRKTSSYNEQFF. The CDR3 nucleotides read TGCAGTGCCCCTACCGGGACCAGAAAAACCTCATCCTACAATGAGCAGTTCTTC.

This clonotype has ten or more counts. This chain uses TRBV7-9 with TRBJ2-3, with D perhaps given as TRBD1 or TRBD2 (5 bases each). The CDR3 is made up of 16 amino acids. Germline CDR1 and CDR2: SEHNR and FQNEAQ (reference sequence). Trimming removed 6 bases from V and 1 base from J, with 17 bases in between. The CDR3 nucleotides read TGTGCCAGCAGTTCCCCGGGTTCGGGACGCACAGATACGCAGTATTTT. Protein product: CASSSPGSGRTDTQYF.

At least ten counts were recorded for this clonotype. This chain uses TRBV28 with TRBJ2-3; D perhaps matches TRBD2 (7 bases). Germline CDR1 is MDHEN and CDR2 is SYDVKM. V lost 4 bases and J lost 5, with 22 bases in between. CDR3 size: 17 residues. CDR3 coding DNA: TGTGCCAGCAGTTCCACTGGGGGGGGGCTTTTGGAAGATACGCAGTATTTT. This sequence encodes CASSSTGGGLLEDTQYF.